A single sample is the source of the 4 T cell receptor beta chains below, sequenced in a study of blood T cell repertoires in COVID-19. Sequencing used immunoSEQ multiplex PCR; TCRdb keeps in-frame clones, though not all of them. Among about 480,000 clones listed, about 91% were seen once. Sequencing was performed on peripheral blood. The receptors shown here come from a man in his late teens or twenties with COVID-19, enrolled during active disease.

The rearrangement uses TRBV7-3 and TRBJ2-1, with TRBD2 matching 7 bases. Germline lookup yields CDR1 SGHTA and CDR2 FQGTGA. The CDR3 loop spans 16 amino acids. Trimming at V came to 0 bases and at J to 2 bases, leaving 4 bases not matched to a gene. The CDR3 sequence is CASSLTPRGTYNEQFF. The CDR3 region has the DNA TGTGCCAGCAGCTTAACCCCGCGGGGGACCTACAATGAGCAGTTCTTC.

This sequence joins TRBV9 and TRBJ1-1, with unresolved D. The V end was cut by 0 bases, the J end by 11 bases, with 17 bases between. Germline loops: CDR1 SGDLS, CDR2 YYNGEE. The length of the CDR3 is 14 residues. This CDR3 is CASSVDREGLMAFF. CDR3 nucleotides: TGTGCCAGCAGCGTAGACAGAGAGGGCTTGATGGCTTTCTTT.

V gene TRBV7-6 combines with J gene TRBJ2-1; unclear D gene. Germline CDR1 reads SGHVS; CDR2 reads FNYEAQ. V lost 2 bases to trimming and J lost 0 bases, with 20 bases between them. This CDR3 has 19 amino acids. The CDR3 reads CASSLYSRFLVDSYNEQFF. The CDR3 DNA is TGTGCCAGCAGCTTATATTCTAGATTCCTCGTGGACTCCTACAATGAGCAGTTCTTC.

This clone was seen a single time. This sequence joins TRBV19 and TRBJ2-1; TRBD1 aligns across 9 bases. The CDR3 is 16 residues long. J was trimmed by 6 bases and V by 2 bases; bases with no gene match: 8. Germline assignment: CDR1 LNHDA and CDR2 SQIVND (reference sequence). In DNA form, the CDR3 reads TGTGCCAGTAGTATATTCTCGGGGACAGGGTCCAATGAGCAGTTCTTC. Its protein product is CASSIFSGTGSNEQFF.